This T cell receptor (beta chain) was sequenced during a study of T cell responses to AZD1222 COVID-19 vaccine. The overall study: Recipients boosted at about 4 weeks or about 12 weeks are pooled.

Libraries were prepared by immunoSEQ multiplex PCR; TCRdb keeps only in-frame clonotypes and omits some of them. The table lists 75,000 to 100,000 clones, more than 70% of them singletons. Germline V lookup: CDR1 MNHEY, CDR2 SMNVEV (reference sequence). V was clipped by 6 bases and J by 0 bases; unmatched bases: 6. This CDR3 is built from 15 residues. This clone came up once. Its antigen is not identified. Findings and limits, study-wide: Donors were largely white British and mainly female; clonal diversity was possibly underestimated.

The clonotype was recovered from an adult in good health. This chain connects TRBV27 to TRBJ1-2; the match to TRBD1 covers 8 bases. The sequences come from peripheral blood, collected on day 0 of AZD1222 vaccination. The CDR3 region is CASSQGTGSNYGYTF. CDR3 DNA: TGTGCCAGCAGCCAAGGGACAGGTTCTAACTATGGCTACACCTTC.